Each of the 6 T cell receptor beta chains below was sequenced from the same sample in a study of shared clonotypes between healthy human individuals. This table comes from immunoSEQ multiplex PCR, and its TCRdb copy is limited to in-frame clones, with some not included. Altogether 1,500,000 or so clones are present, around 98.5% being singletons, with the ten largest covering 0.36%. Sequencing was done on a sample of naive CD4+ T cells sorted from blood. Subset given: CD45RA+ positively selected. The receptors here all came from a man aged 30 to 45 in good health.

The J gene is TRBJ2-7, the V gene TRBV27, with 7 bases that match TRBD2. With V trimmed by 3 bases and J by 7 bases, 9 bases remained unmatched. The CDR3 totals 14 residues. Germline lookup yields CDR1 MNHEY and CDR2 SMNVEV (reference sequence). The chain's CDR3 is CASSFYGREWEQYF. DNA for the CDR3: TGTGCCAGCAGTTTCTATGGGCGGGAGTGGGAGCAGTACTTC.

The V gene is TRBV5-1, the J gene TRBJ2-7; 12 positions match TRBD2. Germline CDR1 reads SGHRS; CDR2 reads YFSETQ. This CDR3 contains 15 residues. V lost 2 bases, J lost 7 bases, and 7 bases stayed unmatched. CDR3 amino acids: CASSFLTSGRGEQYF. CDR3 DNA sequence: TGCGCCAGCAGCTTTTTGACTAGCGGGAGAGGTGAGCAGTACTTC.

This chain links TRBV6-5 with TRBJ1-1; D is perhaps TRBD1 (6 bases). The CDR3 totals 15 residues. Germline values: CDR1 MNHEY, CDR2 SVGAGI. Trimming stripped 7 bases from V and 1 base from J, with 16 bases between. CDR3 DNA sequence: TGTGCCAGCACCATAACAGGGTTGACGAACACTGAAGCTTTCTTT. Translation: CASTITGLTNTEAFF.

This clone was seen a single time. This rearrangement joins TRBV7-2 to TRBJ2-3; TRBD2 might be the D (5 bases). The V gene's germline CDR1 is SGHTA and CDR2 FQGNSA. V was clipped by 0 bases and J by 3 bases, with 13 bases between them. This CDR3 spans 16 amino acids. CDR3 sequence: CASSLAGALGTDTQYF. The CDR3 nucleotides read TGTGCCAGCAGCTTAGCGGGAGCGTTGGGAACAGATACGCAGTATTTT.

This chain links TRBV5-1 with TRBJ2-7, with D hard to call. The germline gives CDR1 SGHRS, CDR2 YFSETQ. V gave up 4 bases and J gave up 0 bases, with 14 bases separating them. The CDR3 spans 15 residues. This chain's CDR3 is CASSEGWPNSYEQYF. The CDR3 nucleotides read TGCGCCAGCAGCGAAGGGTGGCCCAACTCCTACGAGCAGTACTTC. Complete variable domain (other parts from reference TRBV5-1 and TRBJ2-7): KAGVTQTPRYLIKTRGQQVTLSCSPISGHRSVSWYQQTPGQGLQFLFEYFSETQRNKGNFPGRFSGRQFSNSRSEMNVSTLELGDSALYLCASSEGWPNSYEQYFGPGTRLTVT.

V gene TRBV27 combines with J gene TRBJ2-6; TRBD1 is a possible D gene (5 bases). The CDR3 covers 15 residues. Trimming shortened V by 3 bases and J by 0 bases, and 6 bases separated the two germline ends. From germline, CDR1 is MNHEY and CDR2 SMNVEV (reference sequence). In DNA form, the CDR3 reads TGTGCCAGCAGTTTGACAGCCTCTGGGGCCAACGTCCTGACTTTC. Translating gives CASSLTASGANVLTF.